This TCR beta chain is drawn from a study of Graves' ophthalmopathy and Graves' hyperthyroidism. From RNA, the CDR3 regions of TCR beta chains were amplified and sequenced. Investigators did first-round RT-PCR with HTBI primers, then second-round multiplex PCR. TCRdb passed the multiplex PCR reads through MiXCR, listing each CDR3 protein once. The sample includes some 410,000 distinct CDR3 sequences, over 20% seen only once; the top ten take 2.5% to 3%. Study findings and constraints: Stable hyperthyroidism and ophthalmopathy were told apart by a 13-signature model, which achieved 85% to 90% sensitivity and around 80% specificity.

This clonotype was seen many times. Its antigen is currently unknown. This sequence originates from a woman younger than 30 with stable Graves' hyperthyroidism. The sequenced sample consisted of peripheral blood.

CDR3 residues: CSATDHGTGAGNIQYF. CDR3 DNA: TGCAGTGCTACAGACCATGGAACAGGAGCGGGGAACATTCAGTACTTC. V is TRBV20-1 and J is TRBJ2-4, with 7 nucleotides matching TRBD2. The CDR3 is 16 residues long. The germline V gene encodes CDR1 DFQATT and CDR2 SNEGSKA (reference sequence). Trimming at V came to 4 bases and at J to 7 bases, leaving 16 bases not matched to a gene.